This T cell receptor (beta chain) was identified during a study of immune evolution from preneoplasia to lung adenocarcinoma. Findings and caveats of the study: Clonality was highest in normal lung, lower in later-stage lesions apparently. Highest clonality occurred in KRAS-mutant, not EGFR-mutant or double wild-type, nodules.

The V and J ends lost 3 bases and 6 bases respectively, with 9 bases between them. The CDR3 covers 13 residues. Germline values: CDR1 LNHDA, CDR2 SQIVND (reference sequence). The protocol was immunoSEQ multiplex PCR, while the TCRdb copy is restricted to in-frame clones and leaves out a portion. The table has 6,200 or so clones, 75% to 80% seen once. About this clone itself: No antigen is known for it.

Between about 2013 and 2018, patients underwent resection in Japan or China. Histologic diagnosis was independently verified by two lung pathologists. This sequence originates from a person aged 60 to 80 with lung adenocarcinoma. Sequenced: FFPE minimally invasive lung adenocarcinoma tissue. The chain has TRBV19 and TRBJ2-1; D is uncertain. The chain's CDR3 is CASSIGVLNEQFF. CDR3 nucleotide sequence: TGTGCCAGTAGTATTGGGGTTCTCAATGAGCAGTTCTTC.